This TCR beta chain derives from a study of cytomegalovirus exposure and HLA in healthy donors. Comment on this clone: What it recognizes is unknown.

General observations from the study: Among the CMV-associated chains, a few were confirmed in vitro as specific for CMV antigens. The study recorded fewer than 200 TCR beta chains that were cytomegalovirus-associated.

Generated by immunoSEQ multiplex PCR, the TCRdb table keeps only in-frame clones and is missing some. The data contain roughly 100,000 clones, approximately 95% of them seen just once; the ten biggest clones take up 0.89%. The donors were part of the validation cohort, which consisted of some 120 subjects and was separate from the first cohort of hundreds of subjects. Germline V gene sequence: CDR1 LNHDA, CDR2 SQIVND (reference sequence). Trimming cost V 5 bases and J 5 bases; bases outside gene matches: 8. This CDR3 spans 15 amino acids. Sequenced sample: PBMCs. The clonotype originates from a woman aged 18-29 years in good health and CMV-seronegative. The rearrangement uses TRBV19 and TRBJ1-4; 7 positions match TRBD1. The CDR3 here is CASSETGTANEKLFF. The CDR3 coding sequence is TGTGCCAGTAGTGAAACCGGGACAGCAAATGAAAAACTGTTTTTT.